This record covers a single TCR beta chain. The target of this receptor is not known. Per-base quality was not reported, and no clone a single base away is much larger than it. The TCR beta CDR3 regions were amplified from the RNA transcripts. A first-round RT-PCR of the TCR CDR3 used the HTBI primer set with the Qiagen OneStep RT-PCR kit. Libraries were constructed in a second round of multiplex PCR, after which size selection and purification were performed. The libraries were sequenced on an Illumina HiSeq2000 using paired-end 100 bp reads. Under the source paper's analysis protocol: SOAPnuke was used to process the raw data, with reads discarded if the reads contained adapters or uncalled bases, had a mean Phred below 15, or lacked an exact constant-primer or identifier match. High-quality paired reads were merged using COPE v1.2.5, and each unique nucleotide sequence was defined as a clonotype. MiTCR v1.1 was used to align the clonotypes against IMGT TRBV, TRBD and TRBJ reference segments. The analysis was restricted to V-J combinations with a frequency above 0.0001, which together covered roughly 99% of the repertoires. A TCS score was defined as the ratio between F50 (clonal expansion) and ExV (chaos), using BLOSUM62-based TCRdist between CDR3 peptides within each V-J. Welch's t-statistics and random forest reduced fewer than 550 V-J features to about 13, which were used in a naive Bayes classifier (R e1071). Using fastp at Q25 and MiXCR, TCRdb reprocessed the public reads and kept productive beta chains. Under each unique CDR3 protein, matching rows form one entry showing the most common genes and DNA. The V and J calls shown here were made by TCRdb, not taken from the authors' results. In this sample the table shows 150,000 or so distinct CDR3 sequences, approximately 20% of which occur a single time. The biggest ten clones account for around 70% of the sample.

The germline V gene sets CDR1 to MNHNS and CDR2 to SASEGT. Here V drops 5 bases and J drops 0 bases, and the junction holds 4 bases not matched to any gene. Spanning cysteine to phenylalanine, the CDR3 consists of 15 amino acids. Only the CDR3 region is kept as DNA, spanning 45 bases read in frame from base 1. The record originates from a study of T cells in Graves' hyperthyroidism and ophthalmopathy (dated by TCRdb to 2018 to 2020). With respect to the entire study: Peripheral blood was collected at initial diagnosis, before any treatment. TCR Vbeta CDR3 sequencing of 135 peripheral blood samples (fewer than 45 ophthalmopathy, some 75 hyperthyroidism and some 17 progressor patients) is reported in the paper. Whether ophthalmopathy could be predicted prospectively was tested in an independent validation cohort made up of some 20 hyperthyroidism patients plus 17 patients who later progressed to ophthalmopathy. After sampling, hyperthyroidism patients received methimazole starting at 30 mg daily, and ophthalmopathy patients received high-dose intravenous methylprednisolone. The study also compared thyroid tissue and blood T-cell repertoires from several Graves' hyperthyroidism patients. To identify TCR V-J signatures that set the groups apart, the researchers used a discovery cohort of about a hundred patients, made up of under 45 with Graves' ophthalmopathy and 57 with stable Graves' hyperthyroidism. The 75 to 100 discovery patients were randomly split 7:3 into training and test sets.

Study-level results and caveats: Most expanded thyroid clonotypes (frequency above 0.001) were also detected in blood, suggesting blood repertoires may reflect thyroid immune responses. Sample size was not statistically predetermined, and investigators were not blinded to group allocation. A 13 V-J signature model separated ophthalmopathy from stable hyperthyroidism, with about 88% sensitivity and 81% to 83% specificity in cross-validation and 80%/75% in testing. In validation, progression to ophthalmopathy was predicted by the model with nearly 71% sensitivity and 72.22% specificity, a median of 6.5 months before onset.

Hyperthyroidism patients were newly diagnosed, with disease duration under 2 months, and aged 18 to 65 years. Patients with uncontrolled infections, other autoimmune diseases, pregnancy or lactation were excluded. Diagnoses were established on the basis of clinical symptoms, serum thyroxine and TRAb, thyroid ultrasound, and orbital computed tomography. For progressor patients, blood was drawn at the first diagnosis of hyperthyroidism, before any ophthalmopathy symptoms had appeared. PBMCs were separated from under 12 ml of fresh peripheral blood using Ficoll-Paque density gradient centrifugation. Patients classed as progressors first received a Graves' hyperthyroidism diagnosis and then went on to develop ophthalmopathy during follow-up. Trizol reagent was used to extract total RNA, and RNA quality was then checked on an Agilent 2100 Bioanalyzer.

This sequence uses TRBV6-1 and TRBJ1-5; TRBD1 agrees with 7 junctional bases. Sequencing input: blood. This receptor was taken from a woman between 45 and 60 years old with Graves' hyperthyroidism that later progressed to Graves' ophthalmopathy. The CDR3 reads CASSPDRSSNQPQHF. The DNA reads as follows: TGTGCCAGCAGTCCGGACAGGAGTAGCAATCAGCCCCAGCATTTT.